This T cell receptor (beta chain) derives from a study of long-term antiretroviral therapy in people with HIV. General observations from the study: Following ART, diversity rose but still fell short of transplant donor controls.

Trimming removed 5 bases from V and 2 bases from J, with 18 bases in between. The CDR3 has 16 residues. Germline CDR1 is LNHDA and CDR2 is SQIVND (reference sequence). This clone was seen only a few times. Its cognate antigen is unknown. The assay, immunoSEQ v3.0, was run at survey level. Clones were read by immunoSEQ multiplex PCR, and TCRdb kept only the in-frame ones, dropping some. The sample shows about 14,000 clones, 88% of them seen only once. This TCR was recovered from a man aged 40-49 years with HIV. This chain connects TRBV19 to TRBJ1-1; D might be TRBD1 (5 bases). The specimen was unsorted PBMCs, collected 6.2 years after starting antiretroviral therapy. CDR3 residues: CASSPDGGALNTEAFF. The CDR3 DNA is TGTGCCAGTAGTCCCGATGGGGGAGCACTTAACACTGAAGCTTTCTTT.